The 8 T cell receptor beta chains below were found in one sample sequenced in a study of T cells in Graves' hyperthyroidism and ophthalmopathy. The source material, RNA transcripts, was used to amplify TCR beta CDR3 regions. The HTBI primer set drove a first-round RT-PCR of the TCR CDR3. Each CDR3 protein gets one entry after TCRdb re-called the multiplex PCR reads with MiXCR. The sample carries around 610,000 distinct CDR3 sequences, around 15% recorded once. The specimen sequenced was blood. The source of these receptors is a woman in her 40s with Graves' ophthalmopathy.

This chain uses TRBV28 with TRBJ2-2; D is possibly TRBD1 or TRBD2 (5 bases each). The germline CDR1 and CDR2 sequences are MDHEN and SYDVKM. The CDR3 sequence is 16 residues long. Trimming took 6 bases from V and 0 from J, leaving 14 bases between them. In DNA form, the CDR3 reads TGTGCCAGCAGGGGGGTGGACTGGGCGAACACCGGGGAGCTGTTTTTT. Translation: CASRGVDWANTGELFF.

The CDR3 DNA sequence: TGTGCCAGCAGTTACTCTGTGCGGGCAACTGAAGCTTTCTTT. Translation gives CASSYSVRATEAFF. The J gene is TRBJ1-1, the V gene TRBV6-2 or TRBV6-3; D gene unclear. V was shortened by 0 bases and J by 5 bases, with 10 bases between the two germline ends. CDR3 size: 14 residues. Germline CDR1 and CDR2: MNHEY and SVGEGT.

There are many counts of this clonotype. The J gene is TRBJ1-1, the V gene TRBV7-9; tentative D call: TRBD1 (5 bases). Between the trimmed V and J ends, which lost 6 bases and 2 bases, there was a span of 13 bases. The germline V gene has CDR1 SEHNR and CDR2 FQNEAQ (reference sequence). There are 14 residues in the CDR3. CDR3 in DNA: TGTGCCAGCAGTGCAGGGCCTGTTAACACTGAAGCTTTCTTT. It yields the protein CASSAGPVNTEAFF.

This clonotype was recorded many times. The chain carries TRBV12-3 or TRBV12-4 and TRBJ2-7; 7 positions match TRBD2. V lost 0 bases, J lost 9 bases, and 11 bases stayed unmatched. CDR3 length: 15 residues. This CDR3 is CASSLAELSGTMQYF. CDR3 coding DNA: TGTGCCAGCAGTTTAGCGGAATTGAGCGGGACTATGCAGTACTTC.

On this clonotype itself: One junction end does not reproduce the germline sequence, and a read error may be involved. This chain connects TRBV6-1 to TRBJ2-7, with D maybe TRBD1 (5 bases). CDR1 and CDR2 from the germline V gene are MNHNS and SASEGT. This CDR3 is built from 14 residues. The CDR3 region has the DNA TGCGCCAGCAGTGACAGTACGGTTCGCTACGAGCAGTACTTC. Amino acids: CASSDSTVRYEQYF.

This clonotype was seen repeatedly, ten times or more. This sequence joins TRBV11-2 and TRBJ2-7; 7 bases are shared with TRBD1. Unmatched junction bases numbered 5, after V lost 5 bases and J lost 4 bases. Looked up from germline, CDR1 is SGHAT and CDR2 is FQNNGV. This CDR3 has 13 residues. CDR3 bases: TGTGCCAGCAGCCAAGACAGGGAATACGAGCAGTACTTC. Encoded protein: CASSQDREYEQYF.

This clonotype was recorded at least ten times. This chain links TRBV4-1 with TRBJ2-7; 9 bases align to TRBD2. Germline values: CDR1 MGHRA, CDR2 YSYEKL. This CDR3 has 15 residues. V was clipped by 1 base and J by 3 bases; unmatched bases: 4. The CDR3 DNA reads TGCGCCAGCAGCCAAGGAGTAGCGGGGGACTACGAGCAGTACTTC. This sequence encodes CASSQGVAGDYEQYF.

Ten or more counts support this clonotype. The chain employs TRBV20-1 and TRBJ1-2; perhaps TRBD1 as D (6 bases). Germline-derived CDR1 and CDR2 are DFQATT and SNEGSKA (reference sequence). The CDR3 is 12 amino acids. The ends were cut back, 7 bases at V and 4 bases at J, with 13 bases in the middle. CDR3 nucleotide sequence: TGCAGTGGGGGACATCCCCTCTATGGCTACACCTTC. Encoded protein: CSGGHPLYGYTF.